This passage covers 29 T cell receptor beta chains from one sample sequenced in a study of identical twins. TCRdb re-derived calls from the 5' RACE reads in MiXCR, one entry per CDR3 protein. This table has more than 1.5 million distinct CDR3 sequences, roughly 35% appearing once. The sequenced sample consisted of cord blood. Receptors originate from a newborn girl in good health.

This clonotype was recorded many times. The V call is TRBV4-2, the J call TRBJ2-1; 8 nucleotides align to TRBD2. The germline V gene has CDR1 LGHNA and CDR2 YNFKEQ. CDR3 length: 13 residues. With V trimmed by 0 bases and J by 13 bases, 5 bases remained unmatched. The CDR3 region is CASSQDTGLVQFF. The CDR3 coding sequence is TGTGCCAGCAGCCAAGATACGGGACTAGTCCAGTTCTTC.

The rearrangement uses TRBV15 and TRBJ2-1, with D tentatively TRBD2 (6 bases). CDR1 is LNHNV, CDR2 YYDKDF, per germline (reference sequence). The ends were cut back, 0 bases at V and 9 bases at J, with 15 bases in the middle. The CDR3 has 15 amino acids. Written as DNA, the CDR3 is TGTGCCACCAGCAGAGATCTCGGGAGTAGTGGTGAGCAGTTCTTC. This gives the protein CATSRDLGSSGEQFF.

The chain recombines TRBV10-3 with TRBJ2-7; TRBD1 matches at 7 bases. This CDR3 is 15 amino acids long. The V gene's germline CDR1 is ENHRY and CDR2 SYGVKD. Trimming at V came to 6 bases and at J to 1 base, leaving 9 bases not matched to a gene. The CDR3 DNA reads as TGTGCCATCAGGGATTCGGACAGGCCTTCCTACGAGCAGTACTTC. It encodes CAIRDSDRPSYEQYF.

The chain recombines TRBV18 with TRBJ1-2, with D unresolved. Trimming took off 5 bases at V and 8 bases at J, with 15 bases between the two ends. This CDR3 is built from 13 residues. CDR1 is KGHSH and CDR2 is LQKENI in the germline V gene. CDR3 nucleotides: TGTGCCAGCTCAGTGTTGGTCGCTGACGGCTACACCTTC. It encodes CASSVLVADGYTF.

This clonotype was counted between two and nine times. This chain uses TRBV6-6 with TRBJ2-5; 10 nucleotides line up with TRBD2. Germline CDR1 reads MNHNY; CDR2 reads SVGAGI (reference sequence). CDR3 size: 15 residues. The V segment lost 6 bases and the J segment 3 bases; nucleotides outside the gene matches: 7. CDR3 in amino acids: CASRSGGAGKETQYF. In DNA, the CDR3 is TGTGCCAGCAGAAGCGGGGGGGCCGGTAAAGAGACCCAGTACTTC.

The V call is TRBV5-1, the J call TRBJ2-5; tentatively, D is TRBD1 (5 bases). Trimming shortened V by 0 bases and J by 14 bases, and 14 bases separated the two germline ends. CDR1 SGHRS and CDR2 YFSETQ come from the germline V gene. The CDR3 is 12 residues long. CDR3: CASSLEGNEHYF. DNA of the CDR3: TGCGCCAGCAGCTTGGAGGGGAATGAGCACTACTTC.

V and J are TRBV5-4 and TRBJ1-2, with 7 bases lining up with TRBD1. Looked up from germline, CDR1 is SGHNT and CDR2 is YYREEE (reference sequence). The CDR3 runs 15 residues. V was pared by 4 bases and J by 5 bases, with 11 bases of the junction left unmatched. The CDR3 nucleotides read TGTGCCAGCAGCGGAAAACAGGGGCGAGGTTATGGCTACACCTTC. It is translated as CASSGKQGRGYGYTF.

The V and J genes are TRBV14 and TRBJ2-5; D is ambiguous. The germline V gene encodes CDR1 SGHDN and CDR2 FVKESK. V lost 4 bases and J 8 bases, leaving 14 bases between the germline ends. The length of the CDR3 is 13 residues. The CDR3 bases are TGTGCCAGCAGCCGTAGACCAGCAGAAACCCAGTACTTC. It yields the protein CASSRRPAETQYF.

The V gene is TRBV29-1, the J gene TRBJ1-4; 7 bases match TRBD1. The CDR3 covers 14 residues. Germline-derived CDR1 and CDR2 are SQVTM and ANQGSEA. Losses at the gene ends were 4 bases for V and 0 bases for J; bases not matched to a gene: 2. This CDR3 reads CSVVQGATNEKLFF. The CDR3 DNA follows: TGCAGCGTTGTGCAGGGGGCAACTAATGAAAAACTGTTTTTT.

This clonotype was seen at least ten times. The gene calls are TRBV27 and TRBJ2-1; D unresolved. CDR1 and CDR2 (germline): MNHEY, SMNVEV (reference sequence). Trimming took off 2 bases at V and 6 bases at J, with 14 bases between the two ends. CDR3 length: 15 amino acids. The CDR3 reads CASSLNGPSLNEQFF. DNA for the CDR3: TGTGCCAGCAGTTTAAACGGGCCATCCCTCAATGAGCAGTTCTTC.

V is TRBV27 and J is TRBJ2-3; weak D call: TRBD1 (6 bases). CDR1 and CDR2 from the germline V gene are MNHEY and SMNVEV (reference sequence). V was pared by 4 bases and J by 3 bases, with 14 bases between. This CDR3 is 15 amino acids long. The CDR3 DNA follows: TGTGCCAGCAGTTCCGACAGGATCGGGACAGATACGCAGTATTTT. As protein: CASSSDRIGTDTQYF.

In its sample, this clonotype was seen a few times. The chain employs TRBV20-1 and TRBJ2-1; D might be TRBD2 (6 bases). This CDR3 region has 15 residues. From germline, CDR1 is DFQATT and CDR2 SNEGSKA (reference sequence). Trimming cost V 3 bases and J 5 bases, with 17 bases left between them. The CDR3 DNA reads as TGCAGTGCTAGGGGGACTTCCTCCCAGAACAATGAGCAGTTCTTC. Amino acid sequence: CSARGTSSQNNEQFF.

This clonotype was recorded at least ten times. The V and J genes are TRBV4-2 and TRBJ2-1; TRBD2 matches at 12 bases. Germline V gives CDR1 LGHNA, CDR2 YNFKEQ. The ends lost 0 bases at V and 5 bases at J; junction bases unmatched: 14. CDR3 length equals 20 residues. As DNA, the CDR3 is TGTGCCAGCAGCCAAGATTTTGGGCTAGCGGGGGGGCCGTTGAACAATGAGCAGTTCTTC. Its translation is CASSQDFGLAGGPLNNEQFF.

This chain joins TRBV10-3 and TRBJ2-7; unclear D gene. This CDR3 has 15 amino acids. The V end lost 3 bases, the J end lost 0 bases, and 12 bases lay between the germline ends. CDR1 and CDR2 from the germline V gene are ENHRY and SYGVKD. The DNA of the CDR3 is TGTGCCATCAGTGAAGGCAGGCGATTCTCCTACGAGCAGTACTTC. It codes for CAISEGRRFSYEQYF.

This clonotype was recorded a few times. V and J are TRBV20-1 and TRBJ2-7, with TRBD1 matching 7 bases. After removal of 3 bases from V and 6 bases from J, the junction contained 11 bases not matched to a gene. Per the germline V gene, CDR1 is DFQATT and CDR2 is SNEGSKA (reference sequence). The CDR3 covers 14 residues. CDR3: CSASPIAPGGEQYF. The CDR3 bases are TGCAGTGCTAGTCCGATTGCCCCAGGGGGCGAGCAGTACTTC.

The V call is TRBV7-9, the J call TRBJ1-1; no reliable D call. V shed 0 bases and J shed 4 bases, with 9 bases lying between them. Germline V CDR1 and CDR2: SEHNR, FQNEAQ (reference sequence). This CDR3 is built from 14 residues. DNA for the CDR3: TGTGCCAGCAGCTTAGCGTCGGGCACCACTGAAGCTTTCTTT. Amino acid sequence: CASSLASGTTEAFF.

The gene calls are TRBV24-1 and TRBJ1-1; D is unclear. The CDR3 length is 11 residues. Germline assignment: CDR1 KGHDR and CDR2 SFDVKD. V lost 6 bases and J lost 11, with 12 bases in between. The CDR3 DNA is TGTGCCACCAGTCTAGGGAGGTTGGCTTTCTTT. Its protein is CATSLGRLAFF.

The chain links TRBV20-1 to TRBJ2-2; 7 bases are shared with TRBD2. The CDR3 runs 18 residues. After removal of 2 bases from V and 2 bases from J, the junction contained 14 bases not matched to a gene. Germline values: CDR1 DFQATT, CDR2 SNEGSKA (reference sequence). This chain's CDR3 is CSARQSARTSPNTGELFF. DNA of the CDR3: TGCAGTGCTAGACAGAGTGCCCGGACTAGTCCAAACACCGGGGAGCTGTTTTTT.

The table lists this clonotype with a few counts. The gene calls are TRBV11-2 and TRBJ1-2, with a tentative D call TRBD1 (6 bases). Trimming removed 0 bases from V and 4 bases from J, with 15 bases in between. Germline loops: CDR1 SGHAT, CDR2 FQNNGV. The CDR3 loop spans 16 amino acids. CDR3 residues: CASSLDPPDSIYGYTF. CDR3 nucleotide sequence: TGTGCCAGCAGCTTAGACCCCCCGGACAGTATCTATGGCTACACCTTC. Full variable domain (missing parts from reference TRBV11-2 and TRBJ1-2): EAGVAQSPRYKIIEKRQSVAFWCNPISGHATLYWYQQILGQGPKLLIQFQNNGVVDDSQLPKDRFSAERLKGVDSTLKIQPAKLEDSAVYLCASSLDPPDSIYGYTFGSGTRLTVV.

This clonotype occurred a few times. This chain joins TRBV28 and TRBJ1-6; no definite D call. Trimming pared 0 bases from V and 0 bases from J, leaving 12 bases between. This CDR3 is 18 amino acids long. Germline values: CDR1 MDHEN, CDR2 SYDVKM. CDR3 DNA: TGTGCCAGCAGTTTATGGTTCCTACAGCTCTCCTATAATTCACCCCTCCACTTT. It encodes CASSLWFLQLSYNSPLHF. The full variable domain, in which reference TRBV28 and TRBJ1-6 provide the parts outside the CDR3, is DVKVTQSSRYLVKRTGEKVFLECVQDMDHENMFWYRQDPGLGLRLIYFSYDVKMKEKGDIPEGYSVSREKKERFSLILESASTNQTSMYLCASSLWFLQLSYNSPLHFGNGTRLTVT.

The J gene is TRBJ1-1, the V gene TRBV9, with D perhaps matching TRBD1 (6 bases). Germline lookup yields CDR1 SGDLS and CDR2 YYNGEE. Trimming cost V 4 bases and J 4 bases, with 14 bases left between them. The CDR3 runs 14 residues. The CDR3 nucleotides read TGTGCCAGCAGCACCCGAGGAGGGGGCACTGAAGCTTTCTTT. It is translated as CASSTRGGGTEAFF.

V gene TRBV20-1 combines with J gene TRBJ1-2; D possibly corresponds to TRBD1 (6 bases). V was pared by 1 base and J by 1 base, with 16 bases between. CDR3 length equals 16 residues. Looked up from germline, CDR1 is DFQATT and CDR2 is SNEGSKA (reference sequence). CDR3 sequence: CSARAPFDRNNYGYTF. Here the CDR3 DNA reads TGCAGTGCTAGAGCCCCTTTTGACAGGAATAACTATGGCTACACCTTC.

The chain uses TRBV27 and TRBJ1-1, with a weak D call TRBD1 (5 bases). CDR1 and CDR2 from the germline V gene are MNHEY and SMNVEV (reference sequence). The CDR3 contains 14 residues. Trimming cost V 3 bases and J 4 bases, with 12 bases left between them. The CDR3 loop reads CASSFRAGSTEAFF. The CDR3 nucleotides read TGTGCCAGCAGTTTTAGGGCAGGGAGCACTGAAGCTTTCTTT.

The chain uses TRBV7-9 and TRBJ2-1; TRBD2 might be the D (6 bases). With 4 bases removed from V and 15 bases from J, the gap between germline ends came to 10 bases. The CDR3 is 10 residues long. The germline V gene encodes CDR1 SEHNR and CDR2 FQNEAQ (reference sequence). CDR3 loop: CASSSGLTFF. The DNA of the CDR3 is TGTGCCAGCAGCTCAGGACTAACGTTCTTC.

This clonotype turned up a few times. The genes are TRBV7-9 and TRBJ2-7; the match to TRBD1 covers 7 bases. Germline trimming cut 5 bases from V and 6 bases from J; bases unmatched to any gene: 10. The V gene's germline CDR1 is SEHNR and CDR2 FQNEAQ (reference sequence). This CDR3 comprises 14 residues. CDR3 nucleotide sequence: TGTGCCAGCAGCCTAACAGGGGTTTTGGTCGAGCAGTACTTC. This sequence encodes CASSLTGVLVEQYF.

V and J are TRBV20-1 and TRBJ2-7; tentative D call: TRBD2 (5 bases). The CDR3 is 14 residues long. Germline-derived CDR1 and CDR2 are DFQATT and SNEGSKA (reference sequence). Trimming left V 3 bases short and J 7 bases short, with 19 bases between. CDR3 DNA: TGCAGTGCTAGTGAGCTAGCACCATTGGGGGAGCAGTACTTC. Its protein product is CSASELAPLGEQYF.

The V call is TRBV7-2, the J call TRBJ1-2, with TRBD1 as a possible D gene (6 bases). Germline V CDR1 and CDR2: SGHTA, FQGNSA. The V end was cut by 5 bases, the J end by 11 bases, with 15 bases between. There are 12 residues in the CDR3. This chain's CDR3 is CASSRDNLPYTF. The CDR3, as DNA: TGTGCCAGCAGCCGGGACAACTTACCTTACACCTTC.

The V and J genes are TRBV20-1 and TRBJ2-4; D assignment may be TRBD1 or TRBD2 (5 bases each). In germline, CDR1 is DFQATT, CDR2 SNEGSKA (reference sequence). V was pared by 5 bases and J by 0 bases, with 11 bases between. The CDR3 contains 14 residues. The CDR3, as DNA: TGCAGTGCTTCGGGGCACCTAGCCAAAAACATTCAGTACTTC. This sequence encodes CSASGHLAKNIQYF.

V usage is TRBV20-1 and J usage is TRBJ2-7; D unresolved. This CDR3 is built from 15 residues. Trimming shortened V by 5 bases and J by 0 bases, and 17 bases separated the two germline ends. Germline V gene sequence: CDR1 DFQATT, CDR2 SNEGSKA (reference sequence). The CDR3 protein is CSARQPKELSYEQYF. DNA of the CDR3: TGCAGTGCTCGACAACCCAAGGAGCTCTCCTACGAGCAGTACTTC.